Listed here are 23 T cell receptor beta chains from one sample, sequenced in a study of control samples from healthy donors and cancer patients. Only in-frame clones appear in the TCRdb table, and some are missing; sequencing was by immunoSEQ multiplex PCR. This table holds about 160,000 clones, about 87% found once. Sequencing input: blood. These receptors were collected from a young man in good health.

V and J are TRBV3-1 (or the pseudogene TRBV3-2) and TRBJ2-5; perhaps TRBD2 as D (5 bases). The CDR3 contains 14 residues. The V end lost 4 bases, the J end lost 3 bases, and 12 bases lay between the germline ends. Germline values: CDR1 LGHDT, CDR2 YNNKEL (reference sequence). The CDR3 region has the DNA TGTGCCAGCAGCCGTGGGAGTACCGAAGAGACCCAGTACTTC. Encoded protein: CASSRGSTEETQYF.

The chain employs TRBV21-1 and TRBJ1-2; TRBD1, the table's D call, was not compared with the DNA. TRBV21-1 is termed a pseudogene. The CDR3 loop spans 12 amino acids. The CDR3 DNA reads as TGTGCCAGTCTGTGGGGGCAGGGCGGCTACACCTTC. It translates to CASLWGQGGYTF.

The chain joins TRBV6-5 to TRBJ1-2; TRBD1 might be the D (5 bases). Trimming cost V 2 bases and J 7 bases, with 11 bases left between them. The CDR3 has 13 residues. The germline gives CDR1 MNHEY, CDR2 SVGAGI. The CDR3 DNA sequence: TGTGCCAGCAGTTACGGGGCAGGAGTTGGCTACACCTTC. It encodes CASSYGAGVGYTF.

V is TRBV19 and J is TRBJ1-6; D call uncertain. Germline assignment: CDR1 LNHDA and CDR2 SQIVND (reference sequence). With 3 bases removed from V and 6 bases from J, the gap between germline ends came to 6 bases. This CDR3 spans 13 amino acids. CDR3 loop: CASSIKSNSPLHF. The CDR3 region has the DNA TGTGCCAGTAGTATCAAAAGTAATTCACCCCTCCACTTT.

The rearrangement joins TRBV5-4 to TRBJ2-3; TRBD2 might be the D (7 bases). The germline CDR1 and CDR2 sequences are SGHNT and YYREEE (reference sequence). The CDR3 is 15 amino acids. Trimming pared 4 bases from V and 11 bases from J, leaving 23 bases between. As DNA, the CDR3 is TGTGCCAGCAGCCCCCTAAGGGGGGGGGCGGTAAGGCAGTATTTT. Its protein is CASSPLRGGAVRQYF.

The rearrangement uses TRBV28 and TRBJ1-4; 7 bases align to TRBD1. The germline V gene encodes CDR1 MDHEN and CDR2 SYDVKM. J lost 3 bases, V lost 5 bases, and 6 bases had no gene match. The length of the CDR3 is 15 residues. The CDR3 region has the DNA TGTGCCAGCAGTGGGGTGACAGGGTCTAATGAAAAACTGTTTTTT. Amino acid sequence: CASSGVTGSNEKLFF.

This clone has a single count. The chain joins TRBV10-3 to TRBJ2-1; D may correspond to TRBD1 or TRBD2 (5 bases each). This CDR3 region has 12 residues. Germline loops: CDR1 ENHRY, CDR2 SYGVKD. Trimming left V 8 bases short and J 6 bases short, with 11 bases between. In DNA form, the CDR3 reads TGTGCCATCGAGGGACCTACCAATGAGCAGTTCTTC. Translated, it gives CAIEGPTNEQFF.

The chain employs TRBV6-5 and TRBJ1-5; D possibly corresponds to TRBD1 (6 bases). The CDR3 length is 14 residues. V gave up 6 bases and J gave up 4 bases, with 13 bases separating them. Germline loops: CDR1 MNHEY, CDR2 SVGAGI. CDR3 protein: CASSLTGLNQPQHF. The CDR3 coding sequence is TGTGCCAGCAGCTTGACAGGACTAAATCAGCCCCAGCATTTT.

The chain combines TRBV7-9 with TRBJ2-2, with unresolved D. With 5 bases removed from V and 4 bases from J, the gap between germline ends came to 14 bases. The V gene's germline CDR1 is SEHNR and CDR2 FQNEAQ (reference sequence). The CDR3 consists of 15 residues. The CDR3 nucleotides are TGTGCCAGCAGCGTCACCCCACCCCCCACCGGGGAGCTGTTTTTT. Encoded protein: CASSVTPPPTGELFF.

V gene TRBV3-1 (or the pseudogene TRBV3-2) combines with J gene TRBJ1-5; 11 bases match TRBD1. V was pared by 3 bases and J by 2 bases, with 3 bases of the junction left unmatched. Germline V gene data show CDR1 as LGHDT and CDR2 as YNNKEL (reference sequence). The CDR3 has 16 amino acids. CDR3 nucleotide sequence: TGTGCCAGCAGCCATGGGGGACAGGGGGGCAATCAGCCCCAGCATTTT. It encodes CASSHGGQGGNQPQHF.

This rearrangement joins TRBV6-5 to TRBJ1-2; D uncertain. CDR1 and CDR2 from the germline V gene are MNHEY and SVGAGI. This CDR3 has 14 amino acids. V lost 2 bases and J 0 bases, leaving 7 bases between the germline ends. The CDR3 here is CASSYRSTNYGYTF. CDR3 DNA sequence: TGTGCCAGCAGTTACCGCAGCACTAACTATGGCTACACCTTC.

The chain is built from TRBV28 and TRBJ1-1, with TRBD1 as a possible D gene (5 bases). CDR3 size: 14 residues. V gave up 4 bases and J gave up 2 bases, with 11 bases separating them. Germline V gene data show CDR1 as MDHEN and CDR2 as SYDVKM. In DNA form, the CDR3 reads TGTGCCAGCAGTTCCTGGGGACTTAACACTGAAGCTTTCTTT. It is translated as CASSSWGLNTEAFF.

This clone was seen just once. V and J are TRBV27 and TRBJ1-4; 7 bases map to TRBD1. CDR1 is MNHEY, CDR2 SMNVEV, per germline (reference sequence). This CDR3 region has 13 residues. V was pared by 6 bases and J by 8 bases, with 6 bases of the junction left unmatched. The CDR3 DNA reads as TGTGCCAGCAGGGGACAGTTGGAGGAAAAACTGTTTTTT. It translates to CASRGQLEEKLFF.

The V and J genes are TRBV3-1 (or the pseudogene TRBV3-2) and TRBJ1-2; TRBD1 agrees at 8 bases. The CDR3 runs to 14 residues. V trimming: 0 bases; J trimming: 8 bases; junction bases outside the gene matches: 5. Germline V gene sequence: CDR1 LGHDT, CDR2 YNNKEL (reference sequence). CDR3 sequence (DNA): TGTGCCAGCAGCCAAGATTACAGGGGGGGAGGCTACACCTTC. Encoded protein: CASSQDYRGGGYTF.

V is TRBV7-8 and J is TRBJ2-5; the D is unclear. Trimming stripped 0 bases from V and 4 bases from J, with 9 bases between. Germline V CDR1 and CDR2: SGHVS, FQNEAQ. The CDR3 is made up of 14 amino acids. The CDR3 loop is CASSLAIARETQYF. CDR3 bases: TGTGCCAGCAGCTTAGCGATTGCGAGAGAGACCCAGTACTTC.

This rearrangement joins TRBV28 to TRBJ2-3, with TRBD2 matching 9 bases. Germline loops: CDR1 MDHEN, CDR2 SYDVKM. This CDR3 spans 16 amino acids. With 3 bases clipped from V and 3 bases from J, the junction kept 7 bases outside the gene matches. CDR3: CASSLGVAGVTDTQYF. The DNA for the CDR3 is TGTGCCAGCAGTTTGGGAGTAGCGGGAGTGACAGATACGCAGTATTTT. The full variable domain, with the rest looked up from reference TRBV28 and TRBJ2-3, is DVKVTQSSRYLVKRTGEKVFLECVQDMDHENMFWYRQDPGLGLRLIYFSYDVKMKEKGDIPEGYSVSREKKERFSLILESASTNQTSMYLCASSLGVAGVTDTQYFGPGTRLTVL.

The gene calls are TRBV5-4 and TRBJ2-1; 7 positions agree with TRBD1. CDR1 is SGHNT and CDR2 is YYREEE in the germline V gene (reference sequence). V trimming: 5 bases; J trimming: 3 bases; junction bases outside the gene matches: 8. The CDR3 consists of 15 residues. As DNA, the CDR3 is TGTGCCAGCAGTCAGGGGGTGGTCAGCTACAATGAGCAGTTCTTC. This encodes CASSQGVVSYNEQFF.

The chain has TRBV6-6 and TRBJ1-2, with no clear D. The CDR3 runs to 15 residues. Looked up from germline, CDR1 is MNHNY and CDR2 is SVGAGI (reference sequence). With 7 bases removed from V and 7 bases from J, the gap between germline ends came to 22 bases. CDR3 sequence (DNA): TGTGCCAGCAATCCTATAGAAAACGGCCCCGTTGGCTACACCTTC. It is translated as CASNPIENGPVGYTF.

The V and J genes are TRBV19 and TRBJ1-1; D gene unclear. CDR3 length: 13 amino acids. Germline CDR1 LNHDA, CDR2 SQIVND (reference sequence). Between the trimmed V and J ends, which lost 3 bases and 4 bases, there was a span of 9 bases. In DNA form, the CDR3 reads TGTGCCAGTAGTATGACACCCGTCACTGAAGCTTTCTTT. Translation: CASSMTPVTEAFF.

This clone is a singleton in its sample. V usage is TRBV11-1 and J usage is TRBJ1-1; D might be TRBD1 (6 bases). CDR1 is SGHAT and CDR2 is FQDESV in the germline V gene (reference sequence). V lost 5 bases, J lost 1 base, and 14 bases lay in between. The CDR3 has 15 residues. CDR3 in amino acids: CASSPLIRGNTEAFF. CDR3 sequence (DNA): TGTGCCAGCAGCCCCCTAATCAGGGGGAACACTGAAGCTTTCTTT.

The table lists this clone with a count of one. CDR3 in DNA: TGTGCCAGCACTTGGACAGCTCCGTATTCACCCCTCCACTTT. This translates into CASTWTAPYSPLHF. The rearrangement joins TRBV27 to TRBJ1-6; tentatively, D is TRBD1 (6 bases). CDR1 is MNHEY and CDR2 is SMNVEV in the germline V gene (reference sequence). The CDR3 covers 14 residues. V gave up 7 bases and J gave up 8 bases, with 15 bases separating them.

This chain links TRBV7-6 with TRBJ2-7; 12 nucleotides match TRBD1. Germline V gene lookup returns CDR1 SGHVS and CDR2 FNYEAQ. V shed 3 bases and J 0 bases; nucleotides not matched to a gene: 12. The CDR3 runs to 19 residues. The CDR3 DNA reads TGTGCCAGCAGCTTTTCAGCGGGACAGGGGGCGAGAAGCTCCTACGAGCAGTACTTC. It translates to CASSFSAGQGARSSYEQYF.

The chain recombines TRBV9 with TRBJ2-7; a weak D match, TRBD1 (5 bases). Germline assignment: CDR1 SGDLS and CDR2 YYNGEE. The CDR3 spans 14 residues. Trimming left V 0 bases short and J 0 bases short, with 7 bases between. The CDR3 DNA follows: TGTGCCAGCAGCGTAGTGGACAACTCCTACGAGCAGTACTTC. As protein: CASSVVDNSYEQYF.